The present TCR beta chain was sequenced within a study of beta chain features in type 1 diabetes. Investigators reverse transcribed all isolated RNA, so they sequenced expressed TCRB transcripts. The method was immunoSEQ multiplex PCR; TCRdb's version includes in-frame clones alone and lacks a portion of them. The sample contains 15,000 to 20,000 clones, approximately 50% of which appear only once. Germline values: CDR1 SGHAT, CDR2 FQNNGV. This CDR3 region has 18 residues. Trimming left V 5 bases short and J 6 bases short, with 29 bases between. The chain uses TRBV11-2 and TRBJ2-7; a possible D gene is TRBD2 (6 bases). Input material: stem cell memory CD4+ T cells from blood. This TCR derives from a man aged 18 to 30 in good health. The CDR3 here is CASSALGGVRSIRGEQYF. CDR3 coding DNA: TGTGCCAGCAGCGCCTTGGGGGGAGTTCGGTCAATACGAGGCGAGCAGTACTTC.